The entry below describes one T cell receptor beta chain. Germline CDR1 DFQATT, CDR2 SNEGSKA (reference sequence). This CDR3 spans 13 amino acids. V gave up 3 bases and J gave up 3 bases, with 11 bases separating them. These data are taken from a study of blood T cells in healthy people across ages. With a J-beta primer mix and a sample-barcoded 5' primer, a second PCR ran roughly 7 to 11 cycles. A template-switch adaptor with 12 random nucleotides tagged each cDNA molecule. TCRdb reprocessed the 5' RACE reads via MiXCR and lists one record per CDR3 protein. Here the sample spans hundreds of thousands of distinct CDR3 sequences, 40% to 50% being singletons.

Specimen: blood. The source of this sequence is an elderly man in good health. The chain has TRBV20-1 and TRBJ1-2, with D unresolved. CDR3 coding DNA: TGCAGTGCTAGCCGTCAGGTCGACTATGGCTACACCTTC. Protein product: CSASRQVDYGYTF.